Listed below are T cell receptor beta chains from one sample, sequenced in a study of siplizumab effects on memory and regulatory T cells. The protocol was immunoSEQ multiplex PCR, while the TCRdb copy is restricted to in-frame clones and leaves out a portion. The repertoire holds 99,000 or so clones, with just under 95% as singletons. Sequenced: non-Treg CD4+ T cells sorted from blood. All receptors derive from a human donor in good health. CDR3s include the opening cysteine and the closing phenylalanine or tryptophan. Each record gives: V gene, CDR3 length, D gene, clone size, J gene, CDR3 protein, CDR3 DNA. The D gene is left open where the match is weak. Only part of the rows carry a size: once, few, many, or a class if the clone is expanded.

>TRBV29-1|14|.|.|TRBJ1-1
CSVRLQGLNTEAFF
TGCAGCGTCCGATTACAGGGACTGAACACTGAAGCTTTCTTT
>TRBV27|15|.|.|TRBJ1-1
CASSLGGPLNTEAFF
TGTGCCAGCAGTTTAGGGGGGCCTCTGAACACTGAAGCTTTCTTT
>TRBV6-1|14|.|.|TRBJ1-5
CASSEAASNQPQHF
TGTGCCAGCAGTGAAGCCGCTAGCAATCAGCCCCAGCATTTT
>TRBV21-1|15|.|.|TRBJ2-4
CASKTSGRAVDIQYF
TGTGCCAGTAAGACTAGCGGGAGGGCAGTGGACATTCAGTACTTC
>TRBV11-3|16|.|.|TRBJ2-1
CASSQGGLAEYNEQFF
TGTGCCAGCAGTCAGGGGGGGCTAGCGGAGTACAATGAGCAGTTCTTC
>TRBV27|14|.|.|TRBJ1-1
CASSWSGRNTEAFF
TGTGCCAGCAGTTGGTCAGGTAGAAACACTGAAGCTTTCTTT
>TRBV5-1|15|TRBD2|.|TRBJ2-3
CASSLELAVTDTQYF
TGCGCCAGCAGCTTGGAGCTAGCGGTCACAGATACGCAGTATTTT
>TRBV21-1|13|.|.|TRBJ1-1
CASCERGKAEAFF
TGTGCCAGCTGTGAGCGGGGGAAAGCTGAAGCTTTCTTT
>TRBV4-1|15|.|.|TRBJ2-3
CASSSRQLSTDTQYF
TGCGCCAGCAGCTCGCGGCAGCTTAGCACAGATACGCAGTATTTT
>TRBV18|17|TRBD1|once|TRBJ1-2
CASSPIDLIRTGVGYTF
TGTGCCAGCTCACCCATCGACCTCATAAGGACAGGGGTTGGCTACACCTTC
>TRBV7-9|16|TRBD1|.|TRBJ1-1
CASSLERGLGTTEAFF
TGTGCCAGCAGCCTAGAGAGGGGGCTTGGGACCACTGAAGCTTTCTTT
>TRBV7-8|16|.|.|TRBJ1-5
CASSLDPDRRGQPQHF
TGTGCCAGCAGCTTAGATCCGGACCGTCGAGGGCAGCCCCAGCATTTT
>TRBV7-8|15|TRBD1|.|TRBJ2-3
CASRSTGGASDTQYF
TGTGCCAGCAGAAGTACAGGGGGCGCGTCAGATACGCAGTATTTT
>TRBV5-1|14|TRBD2|.|TRBJ2-4
CASSLALGGPVQYF
TGCGCCAGCAGCTTGGCCCTGGGAGGGCCCGTCCAGTACTTC
>TRBV30|15|TRBD1|.|TRBJ1-5
CAWGKTGGINQPQHF
TGTGCCTGGGGAAAGACAGGGGGGATAAATCAGCCCCAGCATTTT
>TRBV5-1|15|.|.|TRBJ2-7
CASREQGLMSHEQYF
TGCGCCAGCAGAGAACAGGGACTCATGAGCCACGAGCAGTACTTC
>TRBV20-1|11|TRBD2|.|TRBJ2-3
CIPSSGDTQYF
TGCATCCCGTCTAGCGGAGATACGCAGTATTTT
>TRBV10-2|15|TRBD2|.|TRBJ2-1
CASSETSGSYNEQFF
TGCGCCAGCAGTGAGACTAGCGGGTCCTACAATGAGCAGTTCTTC
>TRBV28|14|.|once|TRBJ2-7
CASSPLVQGREQYF
TGTGCCAGCAGTCCCTTGGTACAAGGTAGGGAGCAGTACTTC
>TRBV18|15|.|.|TRBJ2-1
CASSLRRGPFNEQFF
TGTGCCAGCTCACTTCGGAGGGGGCCATTCAATGAGCAGTTCTTC
>TRBV28|15|TRBD1|.|TRBJ2-1
CASSLGGQGYNEQFF
TGTGCCAGCAGTTTAGGGGGACAGGGCTACAATGAGCAGTTCTTC
>TRBV27|13|.|once|TRBJ1-3
CASSMRSGNTIYF
TGTGCCAGCAGTATGCGGTCTGGAAACACCATATATTTT
>TRBV7-8|15|.|.|TRBJ1-2
CASSAWGANLYGYTF
TGTGCCAGCAGCGCGTGGGGGGCCAACCTCTATGGCTACACCTTC
>TRBV18|15|.|.|TRBJ2-3
CASSPVGIYTDTQYF
TGTGCCAGCTCACCGGTCGGAATTTACACAGATACGCAGTATTTT
>TRBV7-6|15|.|.|TRBJ1-5
CASSQEGAGNQPQHF
TGTGCCAGCAGCCAGGAGGGAGCGGGCAATCAGCCCCAGCATTTT
>TRBV7-2|17|TRBD1|.|TRBJ2-6
CASSLTGMSSGANVLTF
TGTGCCAGCAGCTTGACAGGGATGAGCTCTGGGGCCAACGTCCTGACTTTC
>TRBV5-5|13|.|.|TRBJ1-1
CASSSIERGTTFF
TGTGCCAGCAGCTCGATCGAAAGGGGGACAACTTTCTTT
>TRBV30|14|.|.|TRBJ2-7
CAGNDWGERYEQYF
TGTGCCGGCAATGACTGGGGGGAGAGGTACGAGCAGTACTTC
>TRBV10-3|14|.|.|TRBJ1-5
CAIRGEGSGQPQHF
TGTGCCATCAGGGGGGAGGGGTCGGGTCAGCCCCAGCATTTT
>TRBV4-1|16|.|.|TRBJ1-4
CASSRGRGRGNEKLFF
TGCGCCAGCAGCCGGGGAAGGGGCCGGGGGAATGAAAAACTGTTTTTT
>TRBV2|15|.|.|TRBJ2-6
CASSVRGSGANVLTF
TGTGCCAGCAGTGTTCGGGGCTCTGGGGCCAACGTCCTGACTTTC
>TRBV19|16|.|once|TRBJ2-3
CASSIGGALSTDTQYF
TGTGCCAGTAGTATAGGCGGGGCGTTGAGCACAGATACGCAGTATTTT
>TRBV23-1|15|TRBD1|.|TRBJ2-2
CASTPGTGVSGELFF
TGCGCCAGCACTCCAGGGACAGGGGTCTCCGGGGAGCTGTTTTTT
>TRBV6-1|12|.|.|TRBJ2-4
CASSKWQSVEYF
TGTGCCAGCAGTAAATGGCAATCCGTCGAGTACTTC
>TRBV2|15|TRBD2|.|TRBJ2-1
CASRDTAGIYNEQFF
TGTGCCAGCAGGGACACAGCGGGGATCTACAATGAGCAGTTCTTC
>TRBV28|15|TRBD2|.|TRBJ2-1
CASSLSLAGRNEQFF
TGTGCCAGCAGTTTATCTCTAGCGGGAAGGAATGAGCAGTTCTTC
>TRBV9|13|TRBD1|.|TRBJ2-7
CASSRGQGYEQYF
TGTGCCAGCAGCCGCGGACAGGGCTACGAGCAGTACTTC
>TRBV10-3|13|TRBD2|.|TRBJ2-7
CAIRGGSGNEQYF
TGTGCCATCAGAGGCGGGAGTGGCAACGAGCAGTACTTC
>TRBV6-1|16|.|.|TRBJ2-6
CASSEIFGSGANVLTF
TGTGCCAGCAGTGAAATTTTTGGCTCTGGGGCCAACGTCCTGACTTTC
>TRBV28|17|.|.|TRBJ2-7
CASSLRYNAVSSYEQYF
TGTGCCAGCAGTTTGCGTTACAACGCGGTTTCAAGCTACGAGCAGTACTTC
>TRBV4-1|17|TRBD2|.|TRBJ2-1
CASSQVISGDSYNEQFF
TGCGCCAGCAGCCAAGTGATTAGCGGGGATTCCTACAATGAGCAGTTCTTC
>TRBV29-1|12|.|.|TRBJ1-5
CSVGGYNQPQHF
TGCAGCGTTGGAGGTTACAATCAGCCCCAGCATTTT
>TRBV7-3|14|.|.|TRBJ2-1
CASSLTLQTNEQFF
TGTGCCAGCAGCTTAACCTTACAGACTAATGAGCAGTTCTTC
>TRBV10-3|14|.|.|TRBJ1-6
CATNREPYNSPLHF
TGTGCCACGAACCGGGAACCTTATAATTCACCCCTCCACTTT
>TRBV27|14|.|.|TRBJ2-3
CASSSRQSEDTQYF
TGTGCCAGCAGTTCCCGACAGTCGGAAGATACGCAGTATTTT
>TRBV30|15|TRBD1|.|TRBJ1-2
CAWRNTPGQQYGYTF
TGTGCCTGGAGAAACACACCGGGACAGCAGTATGGCTACACCTTC
>TRBV2|13|.|.|TRBJ2-5
CASSDEARETQYF
TGTGCCAGCAGTGATGAGGCTAGAGAGACCCAGTACTTC
>TRBV6-1|15|.|.|TRBJ2-5
CASSLGPQDQETQYF
TGTGCCAGCAGCCTAGGCCCCCAAGACCAAGAGACCCAGTACTTC
>TRBV5-4|15|TRBD1|.|TRBJ1-5
CASSSLQGIGQPQHF
TGTGCCAGCAGCTCATTACAGGGGATCGGGCAGCCCCAGCATTTT
>TRBV5-1|13|.|few|TRBJ1-2
CASSQLKLVGYTF
TGCGCCAGCAGCCAACTAAAACTAGTCGGCTACACCTTC